Below, 7 T cell receptor beta chains from the same sample are listed, as sequenced in a study of blood T cell repertoires in COVID-19. Some clones are missing from TCRdb's copy, which holds only in-frame ones; the method was immunoSEQ multiplex PCR. The sample holds approximately 170,000 clones, roughly 70% seen once. Material: peripheral blood. Receptors originate from an elderly woman with acute or convalescent COVID-19.

The CDR3 nucleotides are TGCGCCAGCAGCCCCGGGAGGCAGGCTTGGCAGCCCCAGCATTTT. The encoded protein is CASSPGRQAWQPQHF. The chain links TRBV4-1 to TRBJ1-5, with D unclear. V was clipped by 4 bases and J by 7 bases, with 17 bases between them. This CDR3 is 15 amino acids long. In germline, CDR1 is MGHRA, CDR2 YSYEKL.

The J gene is TRBJ1-2, the V gene TRBV28, with D hard to call. V was clipped by 3 bases and J by 2 bases, with 16 bases between them. Germline V gene lookup returns CDR1 MDHEN and CDR2 SYDVKM. CDR3 length: 16 amino acids. CDR3 DNA: TGTGCCAGCAGTTTGATTCGTCAAAACCTAAACTATGGCTACACCTTC. Translated, it gives CASSLIRQNLNYGYTF.

J is TRBJ2-2 and V is TRBV4-2, with a weak D call TRBD1 (5 bases). With 0 bases removed from V and 5 bases from J, the gap between germline ends came to 13 bases. The CDR3 is made up of 16 amino acids. Germline CDR1 is LGHNA and CDR2 is YNFKEQ. CDR3 nucleotides: TGTGCCAGCAGCCAAGATATTCAGGGTGGGACCGGGGAGCTGTTTTTT. Protein sequence: CASSQDIQGGTGELFF.

In its sample, this clone was seen a few times. This chain links TRBV7-9 with TRBJ1-5, with 9 bases aligning to TRBD1. After removal of 1 base from V and 2 bases from J, the junction contained 6 bases not matched to a gene. The CDR3 sequence is 17 residues long. Germline V gives CDR1 SEHNR, CDR2 FQNEAQ (reference sequence). In DNA form, the CDR3 reads TGTGCCAGCAGCTTAGACAGGGGGCGCGGCGGCAATCAGCCCCAGCATTTT. It specifies CASSLDRGRGGNQPQHF.

This sequence joins TRBV14 and TRBJ1-1, with unresolved D. V shed 6 bases and J shed 4 bases, with 15 bases lying between them. The CDR3 is 14 residues long. Germline V gives CDR1 SGHDN, CDR2 FVKESK. The CDR3 bases are TGTGCCAGCAGGAGTGAGGCGTCCATCACTGAAGCTTTCTTT. It codes for CASRSEASITEAFF.

CDR3 in amino acids: CASSGYSGLAGSTDTQYF. The CDR3 region has the DNA TGTGCCAGCAGTGGCTACTCGGGACTAGCGGGCTCGACAGATACGCAGTATTTT. This chain uses TRBV6-2 or TRBV6-3 with TRBJ2-3; TRBD2 matches 12 bases. CDR3 length equals 18 residues. V was pared by 5 bases and J by 3 bases, with 12 bases of the junction left unmatched. The germline CDR1 and CDR2 sequences are MNHEY and SVGEGT.

The CDR3 nucleotides are TGTGCCTGGAGCCAGGACAGTGGGGATCAGCCCCAGCATTTT. It encodes CAWSQDSGDQPQHF. This sequence joins TRBV30 and TRBJ1-5, with D perhaps matching TRBD1 (6 bases). The germline gives CDR1 GTSNPN, CDR2 SVGIG (reference sequence). The length of the CDR3 is 14 residues. Between the trimmed V and J ends, which lost 3 bases and 5 bases, there was a span of 14 bases. The full variable domain, with the rest looked up from reference TRBV30 and TRBJ1-5, is SQTIHQWPATLVQPVGSPLSLECTVEGTSNPNLYWYRQAAGRGLQLLFYSVGIGQISSEVPQNLSASRPQDRQFILSSKKLLLSDSGFYLCAWSQDSGDQPQHFGDGTRLSIL.